This TCR beta chain derives from a study of CD8 T cells in ankylosing spondylitis. The CDR3 consists of 14 residues. Germline CDR1 reads DFQATT; CDR2 reads SNEGSKA (reference sequence). With V trimmed by 4 bases and J by 1 base, 4 bases remained unmatched. Notes on the study in general: Previous work reported some of these motif variants in the synovial fluid and blood of reactive arthritis. Seemingly distinctive of ankylosing spondylitis blood was a TCR beta motif formed by eight highly homologous variants. Peripheral blood held disease-linked clones only at relatively low frequency, and these were CD8+.

This clonotype occurred a few times. What it binds is not known. Each TCR beta library was made by quantitative 5'-RACE that incorporated molecular barcodes. Via MiXCR, TCRdb re-called the 5' RACE reads, giving one row per CDR3 protein. This sample has 250,000 to 300,000 distinct CDR3 sequences; around 20% occur once, and the top ten carry 7.5% to 9%. Sequencing was performed on blood, either unsorted or a sorted T cell fraction (not recorded which). V gene TRBV20-1 combines with J gene TRBJ1-1; 9 bases agree with TRBD1. The source of this sequence is a male donor with ankylosing spondylitis or in good health (not recorded which). DNA of the CDR3: TGCAGTGCTACGACAGGGGGTCCGAACACTGAAGCTTTCTTT. It encodes CSATTGGPNTEAFF.